The 13 T cell receptor beta chains listed next were all sequenced from one sample in a study of blood T cell repertoires in COVID-19. The assay was immunoSEQ multiplex PCR, and TCRdb's table has in-frame clones only and misses some. Of about 65,000 clones listed, roughly 77% were seen once; the top ten hold 14% to 15%. The sequencing sample was made of peripheral blood. These receptors came from a man older than 75 with acute or convalescent COVID-19.

The chain has TRBV24-1 and TRBJ1-1, with a weak D call TRBD1 (5 bases). CDR1 and CDR2 from the germline V gene are KGHDR and SFDVKD. V gave up 1 base and J gave up 3 bases, with 8 bases separating them. The CDR3 consists of 14 residues. CDR3: CATSDFGQDTEAFF. CDR3 sequence (DNA): TGTGCCACCAGTGATTTCGGACAAGACACTGAAGCTTTCTTT.

This rearrangement joins TRBV5-6 to TRBJ1-2; 8 nucleotides align to TRBD1. This CDR3 is 16 amino acids long. Germline loops: CDR1 SGHDT, CDR2 YYEEEE. Germline trimming cut 0 bases from V and 2 bases from J; bases unmatched to any gene: 6. The CDR3 protein is CASSLGTGISNYGYTF. The CDR3 DNA sequence: TGTGCCAGCAGCTTGGGGACAGGGATTTCCAACTATGGCTACACCTTC.

The chain recombines TRBV2 with TRBJ1-6; D not resolved. This CDR3 is 15 amino acids long. V lost 5 bases, J lost 6 bases, and 14 bases lay in between. Looked up from germline, CDR1 is SNHLY and CDR2 is FYNNEI. CDR3 in amino acids: CASSIMARVNSPLHF. In DNA, the CDR3 is TGTGCCAGCAGTATTATGGCGCGGGTTAATTCACCCCTCCACTTT.

The V call is TRBV27, the J call TRBJ2-5; tentatively, D is TRBD2 (5 bases). This CDR3 contains 14 residues. Germline CDR1 MNHEY, CDR2 SMNVEV (reference sequence). Trimming shortened V by 5 bases and J by 1 base, and 11 bases separated the two germline ends. As DNA, the CDR3 is TGTGCCAGCAGTAGCCACCGGGGCCAAGAGACCCAGTACTTC. It translates to CASSSHRGQETQYF.

This clone was picked up a small number of times. CDR3 protein: CASSKSGAPNEKLFF. The DNA of the CDR3 is TGTGCCAGCAGCAAAAGTGGAGCACCTAATGAAAAACTGTTTTTT. The chain joins TRBV21-1 to TRBJ1-4. TRBV21-1 is a recognized pseudogene. The CDR3 is 15 residues long.

This rearrangement joins TRBV5-1 to TRBJ2-7; the D gene is possibly TRBD1 (6 bases). The V end was cut by 5 bases, the J end by 7 bases, with 19 bases between. This CDR3 contains 14 residues. Germline values: CDR1 SGHRS, CDR2 YFSETQ. The CDR3: CASSIGQFIREQYF. The CDR3 nucleotides read TGCGCCAGCAGTATTGGACAGTTTATCCGGGAGCAGTACTTC. Full variable domain (rest looked up from reference TRBV5-1 and TRBJ2-7): KAGVTQTPRYLIKTRGQQVTLSCSPISGHRSVSWYQQTPGQGLQFLFEYFSETQRNKGNFPGRFSGRQFSNSRSEMNVSTLELGDSALYLCASSIGQFIREQYFGPGTRLTVT.

The V call is TRBV5-8, the J call TRBJ1-5; D is uncertain. V lost 7 bases to trimming and J lost 4 bases, with 18 bases between them. CDR1 and CDR2 (germline): SGHTS, YDEGEE. The CDR3 loop spans 15 amino acids. The CDR3 DNA reads as TGTGCCAGCGACCGATTCGGCAGAGGGAATCAGCCCCAGCATTTT. Its translation is CASDRFGRGNQPQHF. Filled out from reference TRBV5-8 and TRBJ1-5, the complete variable domain reads EAGVTQSPTHLIKTRGQQATLRCSPISGHTSVYWYQQALGLGLQFLLWYDEGEERNRGNFPPRFSGRQFPNYSSELNVNALELEDSALYLCASDRFGRGNQPQHFGDGTRLSIL.

V usage is TRBV9 and J usage is TRBJ2-3; 14 nucleotides match TRBD2. The J segment lost 5 bases and the V segment lost 4 bases, leaving 12 bases of the junction unmatched. The CDR3 runs to 18 residues. In germline, CDR1 is SGDLS, CDR2 YYNGEE. CDR3 loop: CASSQTETSGGAGDTQYF. In DNA form, the CDR3 reads TGTGCCAGCAGCCAAACAGAGACTAGCGGGGGGGCAGGAGATACGCAGTATTTT.

The chain combines TRBV19 with TRBJ2-7, with a tentative D call TRBD1 (6 bases). V lost 6 bases and J lost 2, with 8 bases in between. The CDR3 consists of 12 residues. Per germline, CDR1 LNHDA and CDR2 SQIVND (reference sequence). The CDR3 DNA reads TGTGCCAGTAGGGACAGTGCCTACGAGCAGTACTTC. It yields the protein CASRDSAYEQYF.

This clone has only a few counts. The genes are TRBV3-1 (or the pseudogene TRBV3-2) and TRBJ2-1, with D perhaps TRBD1 (6 bases). V was clipped by 6 bases and J by 8 bases, with 11 bases between them. Germline V gene data show CDR1 as LGHDT and CDR2 as YNNKEL (reference sequence). The CDR3 runs to 12 residues. This chain's CDR3 is CASRQGPDEQFF. The CDR3 nucleotides are TGTGCCAGCAGACAGGGTCCGGATGAGCAGTTCTTC.

V and J are TRBV5-1 and TRBJ1-5; D uncertain. The ends were cut back, 5 bases at V and 0 bases at J, with 6 bases in the middle. This CDR3 is 13 amino acids long. CDR1 and CDR2 (germline): SGHRS, YFSETQ. Here the CDR3 DNA reads TGCGCCAGCAGGGAGTATAGCAATCAGCCCCAGCATTTT. Translation: CASREYSNQPQHF.

The chain uses TRBV27 and TRBJ1-2, with 9 bases matching TRBD1. J lost 4 bases, V lost 5 bases, and 8 bases had no gene match. Germline CDR1 reads MNHEY; CDR2 reads SMNVEV (reference sequence). This CDR3 has 15 residues. The CDR3 sequence: CASSPRTGAFYGYTF. CDR3 in DNA: TGTGCCAGCAGTCCGCGGACAGGGGCATTCTATGGCTACACCTTC.

This chain joins TRBV7-9 and TRBJ2-3, with D possibly matching TRBD1 (6 bases). Per the germline V gene, CDR1 is SEHNR and CDR2 is FQNEAQ (reference sequence). The V end lost 6 bases, the J end lost 0 bases, and 10 bases lay between the germline ends. The CDR3 is made up of 14 amino acids. CDR3 DNA sequence: TGTGCCAGCAGACCAGGACAGAGCACAGATACGCAGTATTTT. This encodes CASRPGQSTDTQYF.